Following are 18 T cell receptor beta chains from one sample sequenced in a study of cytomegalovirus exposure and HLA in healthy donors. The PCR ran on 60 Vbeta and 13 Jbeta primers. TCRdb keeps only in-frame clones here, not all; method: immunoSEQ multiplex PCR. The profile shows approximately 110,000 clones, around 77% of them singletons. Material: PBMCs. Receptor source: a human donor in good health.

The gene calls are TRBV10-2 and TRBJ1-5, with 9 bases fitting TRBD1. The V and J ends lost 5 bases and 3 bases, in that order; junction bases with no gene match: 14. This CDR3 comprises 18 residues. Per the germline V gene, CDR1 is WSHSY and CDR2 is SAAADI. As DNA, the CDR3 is TGCGCCAGCAGTTATAAACAAGGACAGGGGCTTTACAATCAGCCCCAGCATTTT. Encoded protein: CASSYKQGQGLYNQPQHF.

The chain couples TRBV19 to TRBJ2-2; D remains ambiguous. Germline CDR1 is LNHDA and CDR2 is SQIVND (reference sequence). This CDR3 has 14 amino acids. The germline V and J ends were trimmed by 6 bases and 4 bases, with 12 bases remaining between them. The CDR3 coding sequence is TGTGCCAGTAGCACCCTACCCGGCACCGGGGAGCTGTTTTTT. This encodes CASSTLPGTGELFF.

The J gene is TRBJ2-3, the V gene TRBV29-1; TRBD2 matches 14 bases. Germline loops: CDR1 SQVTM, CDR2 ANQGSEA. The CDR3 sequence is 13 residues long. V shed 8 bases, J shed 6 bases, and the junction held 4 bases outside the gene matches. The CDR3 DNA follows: TGCAGCCCTCGACTAGCGGGGGGGGATACGCAGTATTTT. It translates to CSPRLAGGDTQYF.

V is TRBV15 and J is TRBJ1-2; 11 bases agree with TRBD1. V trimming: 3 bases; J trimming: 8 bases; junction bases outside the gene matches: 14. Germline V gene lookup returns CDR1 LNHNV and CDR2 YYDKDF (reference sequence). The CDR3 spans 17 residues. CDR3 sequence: CATSRGGWTGGLGGYTF. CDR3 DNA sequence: TGTGCCACCAGCAGGGGGGGCTGGACAGGGGGCCTGGGGGGCTACACCTTC.

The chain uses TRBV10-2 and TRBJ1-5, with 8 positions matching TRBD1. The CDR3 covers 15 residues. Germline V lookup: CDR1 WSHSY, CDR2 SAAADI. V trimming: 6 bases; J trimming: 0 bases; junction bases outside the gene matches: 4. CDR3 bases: TGCGCCAGCAGGGGGACAGGCAATAGCAATCAGCCCCAGCATTTT. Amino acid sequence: CASRGTGNSNQPQHF.

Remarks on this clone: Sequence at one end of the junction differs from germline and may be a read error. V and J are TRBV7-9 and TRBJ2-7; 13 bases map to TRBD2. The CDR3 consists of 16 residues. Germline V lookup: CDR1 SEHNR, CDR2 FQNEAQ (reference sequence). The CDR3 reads CSSSPWTSGSVYEQYF. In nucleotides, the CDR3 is TGTTCCAGCAGCCCCTGGACTAGCGGGAGTGTCTACGAGCAGTACTTC.

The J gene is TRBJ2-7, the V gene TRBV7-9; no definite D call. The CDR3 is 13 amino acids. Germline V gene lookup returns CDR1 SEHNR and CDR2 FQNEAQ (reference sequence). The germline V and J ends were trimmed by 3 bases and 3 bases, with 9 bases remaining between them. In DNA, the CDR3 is TGTGCCAGCAGCTTTTTGCCGGGCTACGAGCAGTACTTC. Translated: CASSFLPGYEQYF.

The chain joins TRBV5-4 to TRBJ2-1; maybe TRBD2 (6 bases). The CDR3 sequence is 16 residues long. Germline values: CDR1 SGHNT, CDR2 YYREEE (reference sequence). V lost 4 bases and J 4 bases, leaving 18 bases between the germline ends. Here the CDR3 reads CASSTLGGKGYNEQFF. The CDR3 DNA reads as TGTGCCAGCAGCACATTGGGGGGTAAGGGATACAATGAGCAGTTCTTC.

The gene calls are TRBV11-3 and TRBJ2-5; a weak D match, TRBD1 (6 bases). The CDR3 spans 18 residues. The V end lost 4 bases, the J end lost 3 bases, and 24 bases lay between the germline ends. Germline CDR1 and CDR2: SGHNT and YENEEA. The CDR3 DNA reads TGTGCCAGCAGCTCCCAAGTTCCCGGGACAATCCAAAAAGAGACCCAGTACTTC. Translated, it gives CASSSQVPGTIQKETQYF. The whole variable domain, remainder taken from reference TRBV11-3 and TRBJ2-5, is EAGVVQSPRYKIIEKKQPVAFWCNPISGHNTLYWYLQNLGQGPELLIRYENEEAVDDSQLPKDRFSAERLKGVDSTLKIQPAELGDSAVYLCASSSQVPGTIQKETQYFGPGTRLLVL.

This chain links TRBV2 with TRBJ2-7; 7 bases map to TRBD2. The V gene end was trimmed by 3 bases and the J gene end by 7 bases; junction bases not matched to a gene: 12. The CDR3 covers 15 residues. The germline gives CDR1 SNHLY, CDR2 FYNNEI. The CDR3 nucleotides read TGTGCCAGCAGTGAGTGGCCTAGCGGATCCGCTGAGCAGTACTTC. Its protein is CASSEWPSGSAEQYF.

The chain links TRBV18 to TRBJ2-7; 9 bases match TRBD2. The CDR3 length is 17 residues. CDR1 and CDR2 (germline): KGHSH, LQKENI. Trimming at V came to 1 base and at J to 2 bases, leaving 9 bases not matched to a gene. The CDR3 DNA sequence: TGTGCCAGCTCACCACGGATAGGGGTAGCGGGAGCCTACGAGCAGTACTTC. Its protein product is CASSPRIGVAGAYEQYF.

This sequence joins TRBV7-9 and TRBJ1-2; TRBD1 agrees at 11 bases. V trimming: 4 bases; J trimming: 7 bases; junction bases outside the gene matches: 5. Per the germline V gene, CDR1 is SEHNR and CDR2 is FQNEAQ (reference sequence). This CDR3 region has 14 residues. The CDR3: CASSSDRGRGGYTF. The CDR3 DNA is TGTGCCAGCAGCTCGGACAGGGGGCGCGGTGGCTACACCTTC.

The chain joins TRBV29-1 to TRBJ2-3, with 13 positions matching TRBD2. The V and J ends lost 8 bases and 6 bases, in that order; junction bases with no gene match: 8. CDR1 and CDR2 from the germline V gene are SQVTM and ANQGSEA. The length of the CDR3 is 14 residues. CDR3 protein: CSIRTSGSSDTQYF. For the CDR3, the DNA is TGCAGCATCAGGACTAGCGGGAGTTCGGATACGCAGTATTTT.

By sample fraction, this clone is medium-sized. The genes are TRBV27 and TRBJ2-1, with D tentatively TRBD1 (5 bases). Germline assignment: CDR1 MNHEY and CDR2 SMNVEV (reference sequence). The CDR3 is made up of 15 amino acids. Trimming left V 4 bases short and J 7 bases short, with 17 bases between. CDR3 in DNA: TGTGCCAGCAGTTACCTAACCGACAGCCATAATGAGCAGTTCTTC. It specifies CASSYLTDSHNEQFF.

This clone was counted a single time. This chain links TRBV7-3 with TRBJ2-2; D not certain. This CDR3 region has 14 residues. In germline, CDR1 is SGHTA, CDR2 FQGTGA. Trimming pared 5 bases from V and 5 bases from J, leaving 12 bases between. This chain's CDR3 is CASSPPSETGELFF. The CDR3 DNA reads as TGTGCCAGCAGCCCCCCGAGTGAAACCGGGGAGCTGTTTTTT.

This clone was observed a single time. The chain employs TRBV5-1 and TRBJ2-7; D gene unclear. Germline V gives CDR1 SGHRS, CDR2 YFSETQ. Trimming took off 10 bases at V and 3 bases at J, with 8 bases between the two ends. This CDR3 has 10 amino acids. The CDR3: CAGQSYEQYF. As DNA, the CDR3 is TGCGCCGGGCAGAGCTACGAGCAGTACTTC.

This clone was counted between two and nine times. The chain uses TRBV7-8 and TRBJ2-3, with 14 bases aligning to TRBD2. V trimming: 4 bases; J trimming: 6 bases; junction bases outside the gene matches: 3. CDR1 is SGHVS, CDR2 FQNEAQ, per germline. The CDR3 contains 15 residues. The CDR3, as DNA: TGTGCCAGCAGCTACGGGACTAGCGGGAGTGATACGCAGTATTTT. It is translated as CASSYGTSGSDTQYF.

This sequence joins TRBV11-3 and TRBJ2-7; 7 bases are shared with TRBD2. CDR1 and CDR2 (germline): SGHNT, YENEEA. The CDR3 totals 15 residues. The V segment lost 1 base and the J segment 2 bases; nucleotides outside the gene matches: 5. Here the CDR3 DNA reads TGTGCCAGCAGCTTAGGTCAGGGAGGGCCCTACGAGCAGTACTTC. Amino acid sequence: CASSLGQGGPYEQYF.